This TCR beta chain was identified during a study of cytomegalovirus exposure and HLA in healthy donors. Study in general: Ancestry clustering placed 70% to 90% of a few hundred genotyped donors in the Caucasian-associated cluster. Overall study results and limits: Some V segments, TRBV6-2 and TRBV6-3 among them, were indistinguishable and were therefore excluded.

The PCR made use of 60 Vbeta and 13 Jbeta primers. Repertoires were generated with immunoSEQ multiplex PCR, while TCRdb's copy carries only in-frame clones and drops some. The sample contains about 150,000 clones, around 86% of which appear only once. Turning to this clone: Antigen: not known.

There are 19 residues in the CDR3. V shed 6 bases and J 0 bases; nucleotides not matched to a gene: 11. The germline gives CDR1 PRHDT, CDR2 FYEKMQ (reference sequence). The sequence was obtained from a male donor in good health and CMV-seronegative. V usage is TRBV13 and J usage is TRBJ1-4; 12 nucleotides line up with TRBD1. Sequenced material: PBMCs. In nucleotides, the CDR3 is TGTGCCAGCAGTCCTGGGGGACAGGGGGCAGCGGCAACTAATGAAAAACTGTTTTTT. Its translation is CASSPGGQGAAATNEKLFF.